The clone carrying this TCR beta chain was recorded many times. Its antigen is currently unknown. This specimen belongs to a study of molecular identifiers for immune sequencing clone quantification. This CDR3 spans 15 amino acids. The germline V gene encodes CDR1 DFQATT and CDR2 SNEGSKA (reference sequence). After removal of 6 bases from V and 2 bases from J, the junction contained 10 bases not matched to a gene. TCRdb fed the PCR reads into MiXCR, producing one record per CDR3 protein. The table has under 100,000 distinct CDR3 sequences, 25% seen once. Study outcomes and limitations: Highly expanded clone sizes could end up underestimated if a barcode were shared by identical TCR molecules.

The sequenced sample was naive CD8+ T cells from blood, with Jurkat cell RNA spiked in. Sample subset: FACS-sorted CD8+CD4-CCR7+CD45RA+ naive T cells. The source is a human donor in good health. Some libraries in this study had Jurkat cell RNA spiked in. The genes are TRBV20-1 and TRBJ2-3; TRBD2 matches 8 bases. The CDR3 spells CSAPRRGANTDTQYF. For the CDR3, the DNA is TGCAGTGCCCCACGGCGGGGGGCTAACACAGATACGCAGTATTTT.